This entry features one T cell receptor beta chain sequence. Its target is not known. Germline CDR1 MNHEY, CDR2 SVGEGT. The CDR3 sequence is 17 residues long. The V and J ends lost 0 bases and 3 bases, in that order; junction bases with no gene match: 5. Researchers amplified the TCR beta CDR3 regions from RNA transcripts. The HTBI set primed first-round TCR CDR3 RT-PCR. TCRdb reprocessed the multiplex PCR reads with MiXCR, giving one entry per CDR3 protein. Of more than 500,000 distinct CDR3 sequences in the sample, 15% to 20% were seen once. Uncontrolled infection, other autoimmune disease, pregnancy or lactation disqualified patients from enrolment. This record belongs to a study of T cells in Graves' hyperthyroidism and ophthalmopathy. Study-wide points: Most clonotypes that expanded in the thyroid above 0.001 also showed up in blood.

The chain combines TRBV6-2 or TRBV6-3 with TRBJ2-2; TRBD1 matches 9 bases. Sequencing used blood. This receptor was identified in a woman between 25 and 40 years old with Graves' ophthalmopathy. The CDR3 DNA is TGTGCCAGCAGTTACTCTAAGGGACAGGGTGACACCGGGGAGCTGTTTTTT. Encoded protein: CASSYSKGQGDTGELFF.